This TCR beta chain came from a study of regulatory T cells in long-lasting Graves disease. Described time point: persistent/refractory GD, antithyroid drugs over 5 years with positive TRAb. Scientists built the TCR library using RNA that was extracted from PBMCs. The CDR3 has 15 amino acids. Germline trimming cut 7 bases from V and 4 bases from J; bases unmatched to any gene: 9. Germline V gives CDR1 MNHNS, CDR2 SASEGT. Both iRepertoire HTBI primers and Arm-PCR of CDR3 regions were used to build the TCR beta libraries. Using its own MiXCR run on the multiplex PCR reads, TCRdb lists one record per CDR3 protein. The sample shows 350,000 to 500,000 distinct CDR3 sequences, around 20% of them seen only once.

V and J are TRBV6-1 and TRBJ2-7, with 11 nucleotides matching TRBD2. The sample here was peripheral blood mononuclear cells (PBMCs), taken when the disease was refractory, from a patient treated with antithyroid drugs. This TCR was recovered from a female donor with Graves disease. CDR3 sequence: CASTALAGGPYEQYF. The DNA for the CDR3 is TGTGCCAGCACCGCCTTAGCGGGAGGGCCTTACGAGCAGTACTTC.